One and the same sample provided the 23 T cell receptor beta chains below, sequenced in a study of T cell responses to AZD1222 COVID-19 vaccine. Libraries were prepared by immunoSEQ multiplex PCR; TCRdb keeps only in-frame clonotypes and omits some of them. The sample records 95,000 to 150,000 clones, approximately 90% being singletons. The input for sequencing was peripheral blood, taken on day 0 of AZD1222 vaccination. The receptors shown here come from an adult in good health.

The chain uses TRBV5-1 and TRBJ1-1, with 10 bases matching TRBD1. Germline assignment: CDR1 SGHRS and CDR2 YFSETQ. V lost 1 base, J lost 7 bases, and 7 bases stayed unmatched. There are 15 residues in the CDR3. The CDR3 DNA reads as TGCGCCAGCAGCTTGTTGGGACAGGGGTTTGGTGAAGCTTTCTTT. Translated, it gives CASSLLGQGFGEAFF.

V is TRBV9 and J is TRBJ2-1, with 7 bases identical to TRBD2. CDR1 SGDLS and CDR2 YYNGEE come from the germline V gene. Germline trimming cut 4 bases from V and 3 bases from J; bases unmatched to any gene: 10. The CDR3 spans 16 residues. In DNA form, the CDR3 reads TGTGCCAGCAGCCGGAAAGGAGCGGGGCTCTACAATGAGCAGTTCTTC. This encodes CASSRKGAGLYNEQFF.

The table lists this clone with a few counts. The rearrangement links TRBV5-1 to TRBJ2-5; D is perhaps TRBD1 (7 bases). The V and J ends lost 2 bases and 5 bases respectively, with 13 bases between them. Germline V lookup: CDR1 SGHRS, CDR2 YFSETQ. The CDR3 is 14 amino acids. DNA of the CDR3: TGCGCCAGCAGCTTCGGTCAGGGGGGCGAGACCCAGTACTTC. Encoded protein: CASSFGQGGETQYF.

The rearrangement joins TRBV29-1 to TRBJ2-6; D call uncertain. Germline CDR1 and CDR2: SQVTM and ANQGSEA. There are 14 residues in the CDR3. The CDR3 loop reads CSAYVSSGANVLTF. The DNA of the CDR3 is TGCAGTGCGTATGTTAGCTCTGGGGCCAACGTCCTGACTTTC.

J is TRBJ2-7 and V is TRBV18; D gene uncertain. Germline V CDR1 and CDR2: KGHSH, LQKENI. This CDR3 comprises 12 residues. The V end was cut by 1 base, the J end by 6 bases, with 7 bases between. The CDR3 nucleotides read TGTGCCAGCTCACCACAACCGCCCGAGCAGTACTTC. The encoded protein is CASSPQPPEQYF.

The CDR3 coding sequence is TGTGCCAGCCGGAGGACAGGAGAACCTAGCGGGAGGGCGGGGTACGAGCAGTACTTC. Amino acids: CASRRTGEPSGRAGYEQYF. The V call is TRBV28, the J call TRBJ2-7; 12 bases map to TRBD2. The junction had 21 bases not matched to a gene; V was cut back by 8 bases and J by 4 bases. Looked up from germline, CDR1 is MDHEN and CDR2 is SYDVKM. The CDR3 contains 19 residues.

The chain couples TRBV3-1 (or the pseudogene TRBV3-2) to TRBJ2-7; 13 bases are shared with TRBD2. This CDR3 is 16 amino acids long. With 4 bases clipped from V and 5 bases from J, the junction kept 8 bases outside the gene matches. Per the germline V gene, CDR1 is LGHDT and CDR2 is YNNKEL (reference sequence). CDR3 in DNA: TGTGCCAGCAGCCGCCACCGGACTAGCGGGAGCGACGAGCAGTACTTC. It encodes CASSRHRTSGSDEQYF.

CDR3 DNA: TGCGCCAGCAGCTTGTACAGGATGAACACTGAAGCTTTCTTT. It codes for CASSLYRMNTEAFF. The chain couples TRBV5-1 to TRBJ1-1; possible D gene TRBD1, 5 bases. V was cut by 1 base and J by 0 bases, with 7 bases left in between. Per germline, CDR1 SGHRS and CDR2 YFSETQ. The CDR3 sequence is 14 residues long.

The chain is built from TRBV18 and TRBJ2-1; 9 bases are a match to TRBD2. This CDR3 has 15 residues. Trimming took 3 bases from V and 7 from J; bases not matched to a gene: 7. CDR1 is KGHSH, CDR2 LQKENI, per germline. CDR3 in DNA: TGTGCCAGCTCACCCCGGGGTAGCGGGAGTAATGAGCAGTTCTTC. It specifies CASSPRGSGSNEQFF.

The chain has TRBV20-1 and TRBJ2-1; unclear D gene. CDR3 length equals 11 residues. Trimming took off 3 bases at V and 5 bases at J, with 5 bases between the two ends. Germline values: CDR1 DFQATT, CDR2 SNEGSKA (reference sequence). CDR3 protein: CSARENNEQFF. CDR3 bases: TGCAGTGCTAGGGAGAACAATGAGCAGTTCTTC.

V gene TRBV15 combines with J gene TRBJ2-2; D perhaps matches TRBD1 (6 bases). CDR1 is LNHNV, CDR2 YYDKDF, per germline (reference sequence). Trimming stripped 5 bases from V and 6 bases from J, with 13 bases between. This CDR3 is 14 amino acids long. CDR3 sequence: CATSLQGSAGELFF. DNA of the CDR3: TGTGCCACCAGCTTACAGGGTAGCGCCGGGGAGCTGTTTTTT.

The rearrangement uses TRBV6-6 and TRBJ2-6; 7 nucleotides match TRBD1. CDR1 is MNHNY and CDR2 is SVGAGI in the germline V gene (reference sequence). This CDR3 contains 17 residues. The trim removed 6 bases at V and 0 bases at J, leaving 8 bases unmatched. CDR3 residues: CASSRKGARSGANVLTF. The CDR3 region has the DNA TGTGCCAGCAGCCGAAAGGGGGCCCGCTCTGGGGCCAACGTCCTGACTTTC.

The chain carries TRBV4-2 and TRBJ2-5, with D perhaps assigned TRBD1 or TRBD2 (5 bases each). CDR3 length equals 15 residues. Germline V gives CDR1 LGHNA, CDR2 YNFKEQ. Deletions cut 0 bases from V and 4 bases from J, with 12 bases between. CDR3 sequence (DNA): TGTGCCAGCAGCCAAGATTGGGGGAAAGGAGAGACCCAGTACTTC. Translation gives CASSQDWGKGETQYF.

V gene TRBV30 combines with J gene TRBJ1-1; TRBD1 agrees at 7 bases. Germline lookup yields CDR1 GTSNPN and CDR2 SVGIG (reference sequence). The CDR3 is made up of 14 amino acids. V trimming: 6 bases; J trimming: 1 base; junction bases outside the gene matches: 8. CDR3 residues: CACGGGPRNTEAFF. The CDR3 region has the DNA TGTGCCTGCGGAGGGGGCCCTCGGAACACTGAAGCTTTCTTT.

This clone was seen just once. The chain has TRBV7-6 and TRBJ2-7; weak D call: TRBD1 (6 bases). Trimming took 1 base from V and 3 from J, leaving 10 bases between them. CDR3 length: 14 residues. Germline assignment: CDR1 SGHVS and CDR2 FNYEAQ. This CDR3 is CASSLVYRDYEQYF. CDR3 nucleotide sequence: TGTGCCAGCAGCTTAGTGTACAGGGACTACGAGCAGTACTTC.

The chain carries TRBV5-1 and TRBJ2-1; tentatively, D is TRBD2 (5 bases). This CDR3 has 15 residues. Germline loops: CDR1 SGHRS, CDR2 YFSETQ. V was clipped by 0 bases and J by 10 bases, with 17 bases between them. As DNA, the CDR3 is TGCGCCAGCAGCTTGGCCAACGGGATTACGAAAGAGCAGTTCTTC. Protein: CASSLANGITKEQFF.

This chain uses TRBV4-1 with TRBJ2-1; D may be TRBD1 (5 bases). Germline V lookup: CDR1 MGHRA, CDR2 YSYEKL. The V gene lost 4 bases and the J gene lost 7 bases, with 8 bases spanning the gap. The CDR3 spans 12 residues. CDR3 sequence: CASSLKGNEQFF. The DNA of the CDR3 is TGCGCCAGCAGCCTAAAGGGGAATGAGCAGTTCTTC.

The chain is built from TRBV18 and TRBJ2-3; D not resolved. There are 13 residues in the CDR3. Germline assignment: CDR1 KGHSH and CDR2 LQKENI. The V end lost 6 bases, the J end lost 0 bases, and 7 bases lay between the germline ends. The CDR3 coding sequence is TGTGCCAGCTCTTTTCTGAGCACAGATACGCAGTATTTT. Translation: CASSFLSTDTQYF.

This clone is a singleton in its sample. This chain uses TRBV24-1 with TRBJ1-5; a possible D gene is TRBD1 (6 bases). This CDR3 is 16 amino acids long. In germline, CDR1 is KGHDR, CDR2 SFDVKD. Trimming cost V 4 bases and J 6 bases, with 18 bases left between them. CDR3: CATSDFRGLVIQPQHF. Written as DNA, the CDR3 is TGTGCCACCAGTGACTTCAGGGGTTTAGTTATTCAGCCCCAGCATTTT.

The chain couples TRBV2 to TRBJ2-7; perhaps D is TRBD1 or TRBD2 (6 bases each). CDR1 is SNHLY and CDR2 is FYNNEI in the germline V gene. The CDR3 length is 15 residues. Trimming took 2 bases from V and 3 from J, leaving 14 bases between them. The CDR3 sequence is CASSEILRGDYEQYF. The CDR3 nucleotides read TGTGCCAGCAGTGAAATTCTTAGGGGGGACTACGAGCAGTACTTC.

Only one count was recorded for this clone. V usage is TRBV5-1 and J usage is TRBJ1-1; D is perhaps TRBD1 (5 bases). The CDR3 contains 14 residues. Germline loops: CDR1 SGHRS, CDR2 YFSETQ. V shed 1 base and J shed 4 bases, with 11 bases lying between them. Written as DNA, the CDR3 is TGCGCCAGCAGCTTGTATGGGGGTGGCACTGAAGCTTTCTTT. Residues: CASSLYGGGTEAFF.

The chain combines TRBV30 with TRBJ1-4, with unresolved D. The germline V gene encodes CDR1 GTSNPN and CDR2 SVGIG (reference sequence). This CDR3 has 13 residues. Trimming removed 3 bases from V and 7 bases from J, with 12 bases in between. CDR3 sequence (DNA): TGTGCCTGGAGGACCGCGGGTAGTGAAAAACTGTTTTTT. Residues: CAWRTAGSEKLFF.

CDR3 nucleotides: TGTGCCAGCAGCCGCAAACCGGGGACAGGGGGGTACGAGCAGTACTTC. It encodes CASSRKPGTGGYEQYF. V and J are TRBV14 and TRBJ2-7; 11 bases are a match to TRBD1. CDR1 and CDR2 (germline): SGHDN, FVKESK. The CDR3 has 16 residues. With 4 bases clipped from V and 4 bases from J, the junction kept 9 bases outside the gene matches.